These T cell receptor beta chains were read from a single sample in a study of blood T cells in healthy people across ages. MiXCR, run by TCRdb on the 5' RACE reads, gives a single entry per CDR3 protein. Of 1.8 million or so distinct CDR3 sequences listed, 39% are singletons. Sequencing input: blood. These TCRs come from a human donor in good health. Each CDR3 is given with its conserved first and last residue. A D gene is named only where the DNA matches it firmly. Not every row has a clone size; where given, it reads once, few, many or a size class.

v_gene	j_gene	d_gene	abundance	CDR3nt	CDR3aa
TRBV9	TRBJ2-1	NA	few	TGTGCCAGCAGCGGAAACCCGAGCTCCTACAATGAGCAGTTCTTC	CASSGNPSSYNEQFF
TRBV7-9	TRBJ2-7	NA	NA	TGTGCCAGCAGACCTAACGGGGTCACCTACGAGCAGTACTTC	CASRPNGVTYEQYF
TRBV5-4	TRBJ2-5	NA	NA	TGTGCCAGCAGCTTGGATTCGTCGAGGGGCGGGGAGACCCAGTACTTC	CASSLDSSRGGETQYF
TRBV10-3	TRBJ1-2	TRBD1	NA	TGTGCCATCAGTGATAGAAAGACAGGGGACTATGGCTACACCTTC	CAISDRKTGDYGYTF
TRBV12-3/TRBV12-4	TRBJ2-7	NA	NA	TGTGCCAGCAGTTTAGTAGGGGATTCGGCCTACGAGCAGTACTTC	CASSLVGDSAYEQYF
TRBV12-3/TRBV12-4	TRBJ1-5	NA	NA	TGTGCCAGCAGTTCCCTGGGTGGGGGAAATCAGCCCCAGCATTTT	CASSSLGGGNQPQHF
TRBV27	TRBJ2-7	NA	NA	TGTGCCAGCAGTTTGGCTCGCGGGCTTTTTGTGTACTTC	CASSLARGLFVYF
TRBV20-1	TRBJ1-2	NA	few	TGCAGTGCTCCCCCGACAGGAGCTAACTATGGCTACACCTTC	CSAPPTGANYGYTF
TRBV28	TRBJ2-5	NA	few	TGTGCCAGCAGTCGACTACAAAAGACCCAGTACTTC	CASSRLQKTQYF
TRBV7-2	TRBJ1-1	NA	NA	TGTGCCAGCAGTCAGACCCCCCAAATAACTGAAGCTTTCTTT	CASSQTPQITEAFF
TRBV7-2	TRBJ2-7	NA	few	TGTGCCAGCAGCTTAGTAGGTAACCGCTACGAGCAGTACTTC	CASSLVGNRYEQYF
TRBV11-2	TRBJ2-7	TRBD2	NA	TGTGCCAGCAGTTCTAGCGGGGGCACACCCTCCTACGAGCAGTACTTC	CASSSSGGTPSYEQYF
TRBV20-1	TRBJ1-2	NA	NA	TGCAGTGCTAGAGATCTGAGGCAGGAAGGGTATGGCTACACCTTC	CSARDLRQEGYGYTF
TRBV18	TRBJ1-1	NA	NA	TGTGCCAGCTCCGTCGTCCAAGCGGGCACTGAAGCTTTCTTT	CASSVVQAGTEAFF
TRBV2	TRBJ1-2	TRBD1	few	TGTGCCAGCGCCCTGACCCGGACAGGGGAGCGTGGCTACACCTTC	CASALTRTGERGYTF
TRBV29-1	TRBJ2-2	NA	NA	TGCAGCGTTGCCAGATACACCGGGGAGCTGTTTTTT	CSVARYTGELFF
TRBV5-1	TRBJ1-2	NA	NA	TGCGCCAGCAGCTTGGCTGGGGCGAGTCGCTACACCTTC	CASSLAGASRYTF
TRBV29-1	TRBJ1-2	TRBD1	NA	TGCAGCGTTGAAGTTGGGGGACAGAGCTATGGCTACACCTTC	CSVEVGGQSYGYTF
TRBV28	TRBJ2-1	NA	NA	TGTGCCAGCAGTACTCCCACCCTAGAAATGGACAGTGGTGAGCAGTTCTTC	CASSTPTLEMDSGEQFF
TRBV4-3	TRBJ2-1	NA	NA	TGCGCCAGCAGCCTCTACAGGGAAGGAGGCAATGAGCAGTTCTTC	CASSLYREGGNEQFF
TRBV2	TRBJ1-1	NA	NA	TGTGCCAGCACCTCACTGGGGACTGGCCCTGAAGCTTTCTTT	CASTSLGTGPEAFF
TRBV6-1	TRBJ2-3	NA	NA	TGTGCCAGCGAAAAACCGGGGACCCGCACAGATACGCAGTATTTT	CASEKPGTRTDTQYF
TRBV7-2	TRBJ2-7	NA	many	TGTGCCAGCAGTGGCCTAGCCTACGAGCAGTACTTC	CASSGLAYEQYF
TRBV18	TRBJ1-2	NA	NA	TGTGCCAGCAACCAAGGGGAGAACTGTGGCTACACCTTC	CASNQGENCGYTF
TRBV7-2	TRBJ2-3	NA	once	TGTGCCAGCAGCTTCGCCCGAAATACGCAGTATTTT	CASSFARNTQYF
TRBV3-1	TRBJ2-5	NA	NA	TGTGCTAGCAGCCAAGATCGAGTAGGACAAGAGACCCAGTACTTC	CASSQDRVGQETQYF
TRBV7-3	TRBJ2-7	TRBD2	few	TGTGCCAGCAGCGAAAACGGGGGGAACGAGCAGTACTTC	CASSENGGNEQYF
TRBV7-6	TRBJ2-5	NA	many	TGTGCCAGCAGCTTAGCGGTCGGGATAGCGCGAGAGACCCAGTACTTC	CASSLAVGIARETQYF
TRBV4-1	TRBJ2-7	TRBD1	NA	TGCGCCAGCAGCCAAGATCCAGAGACAGGGAGAACCTACGAGCAGTACTTC	CASSQDPETGRTYEQYF
TRBV6-2/TRBV6-3	TRBJ2-7	NA	NA	TGTGCCAGCAGTTACTCAGGAGGGCCCGGGATTGTCTACGAGCAGTACTTC	CASSYSGGPGIVYEQYF
TRBV29-1	TRBJ2-3	NA	NA	TGCAGCGGGCGGGGTAGTAAAGATACGCAGTATTTT	CSGRGSKDTQYF
TRBV28	TRBJ2-5	NA	few	TGTGCCAGCAGCTCCGTAGACACTAAAGAGACCCAGTACTTC	CASSSVDTKETQYF
TRBV20-1	TRBJ2-7	TRBD1	few	TGCAGTGCTAGGCTTACCGGGACAGATTACAATGAGCAGTACTTC	CSARLTGTDYNEQYF
TRBV5-1	TRBJ2-5	TRBD1	once	TGCGCCAGCAGCTTGGGGACAGGCTGGGAGCAGTACTTC	CASSLGTGWEQYF
TRBV7-2	TRBJ1-2	TRBD1	NA	TGTGCCAGTTTCGTCCCCCAACCGGGACAGGTTAGGAAGAACTATGGCTACACCTTC	CASFVPQPGQVRKNYGYTF
TRBV7-2	TRBJ2-7	NA	few	TGTGCCAGCAGCCTGGGGGTTAGGGCCTCCTACGAGCAGTACTTC	CASSLGVRASYEQYF
TRBV6-6	TRBJ1-5	TRBD1	few	TGTGCCAGCAGTTGGGACAGGGGTTCAGGTCAGCCCCAGCATTTT	CASSWDRGSGQPQHF
TRBV7-9	TRBJ1-2	NA	NA	TGTGCCAGCAGACCTCCGACAGGAAACTATGGCTACACCTTC	CASRPPTGNYGYTF
TRBV9	TRBJ2-3	TRBD2	NA	TGTGCCAGCAGCGTAGCCCTGACTAGCGGGGGAACGAGGACAGATACGCAGTATTTT	CASSVALTSGGTRTDTQYF